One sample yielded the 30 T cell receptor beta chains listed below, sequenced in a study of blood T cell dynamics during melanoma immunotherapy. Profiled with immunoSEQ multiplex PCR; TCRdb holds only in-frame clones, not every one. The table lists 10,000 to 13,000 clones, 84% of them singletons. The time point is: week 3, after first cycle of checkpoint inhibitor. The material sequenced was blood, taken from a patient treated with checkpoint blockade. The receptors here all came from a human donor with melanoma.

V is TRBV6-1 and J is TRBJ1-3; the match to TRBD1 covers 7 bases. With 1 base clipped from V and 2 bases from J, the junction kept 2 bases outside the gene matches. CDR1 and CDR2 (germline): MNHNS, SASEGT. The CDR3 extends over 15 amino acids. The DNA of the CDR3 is TGTGCCAGCAGTGAAGGGAGGGGGCCTGGAAACACCATATATTTT. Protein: CASSEGRGPGNTIYF.

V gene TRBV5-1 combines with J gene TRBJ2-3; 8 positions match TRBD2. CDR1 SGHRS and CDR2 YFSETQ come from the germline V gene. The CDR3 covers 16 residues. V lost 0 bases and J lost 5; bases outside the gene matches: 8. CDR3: CASSLDGGGRGDTQYF. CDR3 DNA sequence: TGCGCCAGCAGCTTGGACGGGGGGGGCCGAGGAGATACGCAGTATTTT.

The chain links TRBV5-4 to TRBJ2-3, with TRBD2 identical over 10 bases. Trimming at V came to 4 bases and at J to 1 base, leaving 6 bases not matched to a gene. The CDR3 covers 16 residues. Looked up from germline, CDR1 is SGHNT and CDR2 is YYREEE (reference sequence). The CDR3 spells CASSPRLAGGTDTQYF. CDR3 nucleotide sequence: TGTGCCAGCAGCCCCCGGCTAGCGGGGGGCACAGATACGCAGTATTTT.

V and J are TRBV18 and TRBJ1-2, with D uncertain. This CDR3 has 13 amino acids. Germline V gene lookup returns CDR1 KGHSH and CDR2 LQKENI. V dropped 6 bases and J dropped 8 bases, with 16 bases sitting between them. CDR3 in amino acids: CASSPLEGQGYTF. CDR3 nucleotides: TGTGCCAGCTCCCCCCTTGAGGGCCAGGGCTACACCTTC.

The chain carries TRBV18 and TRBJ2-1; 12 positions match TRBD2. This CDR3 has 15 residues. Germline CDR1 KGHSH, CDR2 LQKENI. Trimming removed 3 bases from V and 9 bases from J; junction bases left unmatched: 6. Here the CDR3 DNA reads TGTGCCAGCTCACCCCTAGCGGGGGGGCTCTCTGAGCAGTTCTTC. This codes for CASSPLAGGLSEQFF.

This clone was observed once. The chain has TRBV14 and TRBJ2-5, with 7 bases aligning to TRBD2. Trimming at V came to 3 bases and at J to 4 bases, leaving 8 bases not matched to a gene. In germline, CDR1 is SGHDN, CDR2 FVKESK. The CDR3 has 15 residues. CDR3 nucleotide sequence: TGTGCCAGCAGCCACATGGGGGGGGGACGAGAGACCCAGTACTTC. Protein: CASSHMGGGRETQYF.

For the CDR3, the DNA is TGTGCCAGTAGTATGGACAGGGATCAGCCCCAGCATTTT. Translated, it gives CASSMDRDQPQHF. V and J are TRBV19 and TRBJ1-5; 8 bases fit TRBD1. Trimming at V came to 3 bases and at J to 5 bases, leaving 0 bases not matched to a gene. The germline gives CDR1 LNHDA, CDR2 SQIVND (reference sequence). CDR3 size: 13 residues.

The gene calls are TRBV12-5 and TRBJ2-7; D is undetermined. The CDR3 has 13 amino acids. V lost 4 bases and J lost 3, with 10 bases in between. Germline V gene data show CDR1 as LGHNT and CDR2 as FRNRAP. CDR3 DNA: TGTGCTAGTGGTTCTGGGATCGGCTACGAGCAGTACTTC. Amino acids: CASGSGIGYEQYF.

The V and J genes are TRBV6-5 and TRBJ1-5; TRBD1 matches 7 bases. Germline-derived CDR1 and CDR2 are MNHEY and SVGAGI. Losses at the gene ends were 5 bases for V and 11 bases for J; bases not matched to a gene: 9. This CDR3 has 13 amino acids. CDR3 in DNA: TGTGCCAGCAGTGTAGACAGGGCTGGGGCCCAGCATTTT. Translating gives CASSVDRAGAQHF.

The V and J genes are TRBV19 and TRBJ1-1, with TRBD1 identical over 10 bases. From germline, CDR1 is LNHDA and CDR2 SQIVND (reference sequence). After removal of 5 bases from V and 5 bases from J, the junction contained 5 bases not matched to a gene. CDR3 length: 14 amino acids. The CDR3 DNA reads TGTGCCAGTAGTTCCGGGACAGGGGTTACTGAAGCTTTCTTT. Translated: CASSSGTGVTEAFF.

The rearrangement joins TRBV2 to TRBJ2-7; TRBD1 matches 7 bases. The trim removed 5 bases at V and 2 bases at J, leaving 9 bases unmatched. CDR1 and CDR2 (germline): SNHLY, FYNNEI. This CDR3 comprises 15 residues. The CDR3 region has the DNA TGTGCCAGCAGTAATTCACAGGGGTACCCCTACGAGCAGTACTTC. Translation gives CASSNSQGYPYEQYF.

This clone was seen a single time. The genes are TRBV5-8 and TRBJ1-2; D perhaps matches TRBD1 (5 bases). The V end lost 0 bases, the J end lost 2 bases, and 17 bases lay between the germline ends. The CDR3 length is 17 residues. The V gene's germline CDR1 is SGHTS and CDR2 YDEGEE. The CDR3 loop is CASSLARQTNYNYGYTF. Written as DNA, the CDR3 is TGTGCCAGCAGCTTGGCCCGACAGACAAACTACAACTATGGCTACACCTTC.

The chain's CDR3 is CASSPDAGGRNEQFF. The CDR3 DNA follows: TGTGCCAGCAGCCCTGATGCGGGGGGGAGGAATGAGCAGTTCTTC. This chain joins TRBV7-2 and TRBJ2-1, with 9 bases matching TRBD2. CDR1 and CDR2 (germline): SGHTA, FQGNSA. This CDR3 is built from 15 residues. The junction had 9 bases not matched to a gene; V was cut back by 5 bases and J by 7 bases.

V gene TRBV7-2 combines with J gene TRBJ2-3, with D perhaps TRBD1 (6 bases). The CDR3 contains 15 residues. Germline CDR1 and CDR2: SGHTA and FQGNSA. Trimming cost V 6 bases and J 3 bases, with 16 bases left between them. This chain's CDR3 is CASSLFLQGTDTQYF. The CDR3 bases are TGTGCCAGCAGTCTTTTCCTACAGGGTACAGATACGCAGTATTTT. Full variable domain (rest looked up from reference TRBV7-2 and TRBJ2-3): GAGVSQSPSNKVTEKGKDVELRCDPISGHTALYWYRQSLGQGLEFLIYFQGNSAPDKSGLPSDRFSAERTGGSVSTLTIQRTQQEDSAVYLCASSLFLQGTDTQYFGPGTRLTVL.

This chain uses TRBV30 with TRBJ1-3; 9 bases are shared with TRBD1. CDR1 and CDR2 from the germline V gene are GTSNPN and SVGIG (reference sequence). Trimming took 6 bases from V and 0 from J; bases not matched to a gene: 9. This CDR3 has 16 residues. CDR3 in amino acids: CACVPGQGLSGNTIYF. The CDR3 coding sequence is TGTGCCTGCGTCCCGGGACAGGGTCTCTCTGGAAACACCATATATTTT.

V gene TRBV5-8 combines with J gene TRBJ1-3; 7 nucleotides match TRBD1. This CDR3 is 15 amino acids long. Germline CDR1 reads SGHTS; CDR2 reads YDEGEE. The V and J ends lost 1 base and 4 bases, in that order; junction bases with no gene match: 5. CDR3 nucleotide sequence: TGTGCCAGCAGCTTGAGGACAGGAGGAGGAAACACCATATATTTT. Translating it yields CASSLRTGGGNTIYF.

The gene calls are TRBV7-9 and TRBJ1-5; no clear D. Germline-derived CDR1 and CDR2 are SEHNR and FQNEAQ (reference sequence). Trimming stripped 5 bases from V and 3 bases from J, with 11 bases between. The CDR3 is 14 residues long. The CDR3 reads CASSPDWSNQPQHF. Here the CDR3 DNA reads TGTGCCAGCAGCCCAGATTGGTCCAATCAGCCCCAGCATTTT.

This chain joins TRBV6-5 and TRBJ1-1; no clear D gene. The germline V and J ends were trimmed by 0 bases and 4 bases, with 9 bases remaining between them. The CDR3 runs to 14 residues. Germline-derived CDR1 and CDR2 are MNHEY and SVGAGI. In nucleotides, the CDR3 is TGTGCCAGCAGTTACTCCCCACAACCCACTGAAGCTTTCTTT. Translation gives CASSYSPQPTEAFF.

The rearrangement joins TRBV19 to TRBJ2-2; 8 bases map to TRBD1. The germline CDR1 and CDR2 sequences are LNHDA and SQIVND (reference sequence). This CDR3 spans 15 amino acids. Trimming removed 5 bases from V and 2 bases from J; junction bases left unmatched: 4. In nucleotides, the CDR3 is TGTGCCAGTAGTCAACAGGGGGGTAACACCGGGGAGCTGTTTTTT. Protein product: CASSQQGGNTGELFF.

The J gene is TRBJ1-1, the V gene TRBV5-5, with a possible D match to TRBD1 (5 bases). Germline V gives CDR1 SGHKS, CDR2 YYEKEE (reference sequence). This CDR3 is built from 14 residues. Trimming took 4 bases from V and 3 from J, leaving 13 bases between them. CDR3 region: CASSPRDAYTEAFF. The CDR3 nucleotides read TGTGCCAGCAGCCCCCGGGACGCCTACACTGAAGCTTTCTTT.

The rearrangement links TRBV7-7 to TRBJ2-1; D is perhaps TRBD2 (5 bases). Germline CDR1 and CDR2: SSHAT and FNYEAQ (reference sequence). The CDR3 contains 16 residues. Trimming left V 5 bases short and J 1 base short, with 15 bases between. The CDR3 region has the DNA TGTGCCAGCAGCCCCCTCGGGGTAGTATCCTACAATGAGCAGTTCTTC. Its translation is CASSPLGVVSYNEQFF.

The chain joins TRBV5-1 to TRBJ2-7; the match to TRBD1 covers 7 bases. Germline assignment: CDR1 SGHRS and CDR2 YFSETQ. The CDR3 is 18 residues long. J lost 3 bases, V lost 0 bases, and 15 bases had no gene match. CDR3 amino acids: CASSLVRQGIGSIYEQYF. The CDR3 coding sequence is TGCGCCAGCAGCTTGGTAAGACAGGGAATTGGATCTATCTACGAGCAGTACTTC.

CDR3 amino acids: CASSMLGGRSTGELFF. CDR3 DNA: TGTGCCAGTAGTATGCTAGGGGGCAGGAGCACCGGGGAGCTGTTTTTT. The V and J genes are TRBV19 and TRBJ2-2; TRBD1 matches at 7 bases. J was trimmed by 4 bases and V by 3 bases; bases with no gene match: 8. Germline CDR1 is LNHDA and CDR2 is SQIVND (reference sequence). This CDR3 is 16 amino acids long.

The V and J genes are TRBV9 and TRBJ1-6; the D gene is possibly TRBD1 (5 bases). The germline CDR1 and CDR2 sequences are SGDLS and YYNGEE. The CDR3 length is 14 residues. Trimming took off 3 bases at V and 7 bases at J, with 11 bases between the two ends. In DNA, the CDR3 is TGTGCCAGCAGCGCCCGGGGGGAAAATTCACCCCTCCACTTT. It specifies CASSARGENSPLHF.

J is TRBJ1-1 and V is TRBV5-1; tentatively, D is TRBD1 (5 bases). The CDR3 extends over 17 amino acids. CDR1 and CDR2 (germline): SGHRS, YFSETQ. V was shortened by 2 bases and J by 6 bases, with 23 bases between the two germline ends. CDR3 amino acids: CASSLGTGAVGIAEAFF. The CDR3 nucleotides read TGCGCCAGCAGCTTAGGCACAGGAGCGGTGGGTATCGCTGAAGCTTTCTTT. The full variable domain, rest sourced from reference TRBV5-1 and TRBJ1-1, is KAGVTQTPRYLIKTRGQQVTLSCSPISGHRSVSWYQQTPGQGLQFLFEYFSETQRNKGNFPGRFSGRQFSNSRSEMNVSTLELGDSALYLCASSLGTGAVGIAEAFFGQGTRLTVV.

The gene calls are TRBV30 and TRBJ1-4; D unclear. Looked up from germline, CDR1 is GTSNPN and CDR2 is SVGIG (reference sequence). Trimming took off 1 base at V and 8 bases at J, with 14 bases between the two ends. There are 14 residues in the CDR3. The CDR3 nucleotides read TGTGCCTGGAGTGATGAGCCCTCTCGGGAAAAACTGTTTTTT. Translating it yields CAWSDEPSREKLFF.

The CDR3 sequence is CASSRSGGAVDTQYF. The DNA for the CDR3 is TGTGCCAGCAGCCGGAGCGGGGGGGCCGTAGATACGCAGTATTTT. The rearrangement uses TRBV7-8 and TRBJ2-3, with 10 bases aligning to TRBD2. CDR3 size: 15 residues. Per germline, CDR1 SGHVS and CDR2 FQNEAQ. V lost 5 bases, J lost 5 bases, and 7 bases stayed unmatched.

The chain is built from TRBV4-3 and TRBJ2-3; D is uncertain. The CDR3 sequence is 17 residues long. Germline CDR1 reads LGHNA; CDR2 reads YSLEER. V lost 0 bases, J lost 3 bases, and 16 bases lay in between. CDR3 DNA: TGCGCCAGCAGCCAAGATCGCGGACGCTCGAATACAGATACGCAGTATTTT. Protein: CASSQDRGRSNTDTQYF.

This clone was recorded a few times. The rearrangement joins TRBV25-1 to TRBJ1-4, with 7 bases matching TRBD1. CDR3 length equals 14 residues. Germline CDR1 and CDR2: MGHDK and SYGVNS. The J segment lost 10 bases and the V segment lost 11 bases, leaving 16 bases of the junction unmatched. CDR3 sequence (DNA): TGTGCCTCCCAAGGTCCCAGGGGGATCGGAAAACTGTTTTTT. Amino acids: CASQGPRGIGKLFF. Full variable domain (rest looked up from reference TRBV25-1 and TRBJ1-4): EADIYQTPRYLVIGTGKKITLECSQTMGHDKMYWYQQDPGMELHLIHYSYGVNSTEKGDLSSESTVSRIRTEHFPLTLESARPSHTSQYLCASQGPRGIGKLFFGSGTQLSVL.

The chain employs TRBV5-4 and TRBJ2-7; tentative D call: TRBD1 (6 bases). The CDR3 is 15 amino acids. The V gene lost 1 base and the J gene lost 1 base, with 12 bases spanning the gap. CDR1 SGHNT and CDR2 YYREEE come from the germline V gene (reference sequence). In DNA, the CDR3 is TGTGCCAGCAGCTTGAGGGCAGGGGAATCCTACGAGCAGTACTTC. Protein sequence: CASSLRAGESYEQYF.